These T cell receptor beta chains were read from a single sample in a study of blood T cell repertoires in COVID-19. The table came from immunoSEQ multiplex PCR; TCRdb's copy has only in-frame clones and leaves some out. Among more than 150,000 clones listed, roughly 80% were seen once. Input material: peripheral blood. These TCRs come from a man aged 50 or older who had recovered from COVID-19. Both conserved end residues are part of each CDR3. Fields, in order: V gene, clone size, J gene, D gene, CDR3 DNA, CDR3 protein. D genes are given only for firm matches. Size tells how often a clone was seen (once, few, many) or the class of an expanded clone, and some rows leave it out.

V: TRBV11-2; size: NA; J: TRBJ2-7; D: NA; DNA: TGTGCCAGCAGCTTTGGGGGAGGAACTTACGAGCAGTACTTC; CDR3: CASSFGGGTYEQYF
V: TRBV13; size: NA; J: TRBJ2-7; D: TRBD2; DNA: TGTGCCAGCAGCCCGTCGGGGGGTCTGTCCGAGCAGTACTTC; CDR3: CASSPSGGLSEQYF
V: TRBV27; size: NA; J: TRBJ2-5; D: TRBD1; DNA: TGTGCCAGCAGTTCTCAGCCCGGACAGGCGCTTCCCCAGTACTTC; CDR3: CASSSQPGQALPQYF
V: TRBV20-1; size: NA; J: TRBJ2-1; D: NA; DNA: TGCAGTGCAAGGACCGGACGGGATGCGTTCTTC; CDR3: CSARTGRDAFF
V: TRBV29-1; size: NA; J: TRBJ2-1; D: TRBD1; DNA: TGCAGCGTTACCCTCAGACAGGGGGCAAAATCCTACAATGAGCAGTTCTTC; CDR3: CSVTLRQGAKSYNEQFF
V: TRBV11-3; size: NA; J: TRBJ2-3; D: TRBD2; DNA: TGTGCCAGCAGCTTAGGTCTAGCGGGAAAGTCAGATACGCAGTATTTT; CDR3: CASSLGLAGKSDTQYF
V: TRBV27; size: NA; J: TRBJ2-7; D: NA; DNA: TGTGCCAGCAGTTACGAGATGGGGGGCGAGCAGTACTTC; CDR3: CASSYEMGGEQYF
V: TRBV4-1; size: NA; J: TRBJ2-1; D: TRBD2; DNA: TGCGCCAGCAGCCCGTTAGCGGGAGGGGTCGTTGAGCAGTTCTTC; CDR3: CASSPLAGGVVEQFF
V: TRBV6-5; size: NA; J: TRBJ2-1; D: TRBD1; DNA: TGTGCCAGCAGTAATCAGGGGGCGGCTTACAATGAGCAGTTCTTC; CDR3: CASSNQGAAYNEQFF
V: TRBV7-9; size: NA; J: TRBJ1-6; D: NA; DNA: TGTGCCAGCAGCTTAGATCAGGGGTTTTCACCCCTCCACTTT; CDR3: CASSLDQGFSPLHF
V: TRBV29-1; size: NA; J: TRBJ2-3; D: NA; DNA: TGCAGCGTTCCCCCCTTGACGGGTTCCGGCACAGATACGCAGTATTTT; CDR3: CSVPPLTGSGTDTQYF
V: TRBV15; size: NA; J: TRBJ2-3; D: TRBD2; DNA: TGTGCCACCAGCAGAGAGGGCGGGAGCCCAGATACGCAGTATTTT; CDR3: CATSREGGSPDTQYF
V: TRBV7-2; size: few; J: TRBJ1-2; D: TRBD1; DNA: TGTGCCAGCAGCCTTCGACAGGGGGCGTTTAATGGCTACACCTTC; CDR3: CASSLRQGAFNGYTF
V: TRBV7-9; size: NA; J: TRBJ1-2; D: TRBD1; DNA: TGTGCCAGCAGCTGGACAGGGACCGGGGGCTACACCTTC; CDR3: CASSWTGTGGYTF
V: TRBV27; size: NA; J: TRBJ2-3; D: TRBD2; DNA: TGTGCCAGCAGTTTAGCGGGAGCGTTCGCAGATACGCAGTATTTT; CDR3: CASSLAGAFADTQYF
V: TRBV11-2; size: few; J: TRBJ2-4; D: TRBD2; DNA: TGTGCCAGCAGAACCGTGGGAGGGAGGAGCGGGAGAAACATTCAGTACTTC; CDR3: CASRTVGGRSGRNIQYF
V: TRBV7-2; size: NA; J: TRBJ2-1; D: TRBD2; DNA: TGTGCCAGCAGCTTAGCGAAGGGACTAGCGGGTGCAGCGTATTTGGTAGTCAATGAGCAGTTCTTC; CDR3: CASSLAKGLAGAAYLVVNEQFF
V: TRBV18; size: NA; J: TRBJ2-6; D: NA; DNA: TGTGCCAGCTCACCACCAAACAGGGACGGATCCTCTGGGGCCAACGTCCTGACTTTC; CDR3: CASSPPNRDGSSGANVLTF
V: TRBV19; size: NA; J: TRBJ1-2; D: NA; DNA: TGTGCCAGTCTCCCCTTTGGGGCCGCCGACCTTAACTATGGCTACACCTTC; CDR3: CASLPFGAADLNYGYTF
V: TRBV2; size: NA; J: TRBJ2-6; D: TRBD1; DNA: TGTGCCAGCAACCCGGACAGGGGGACTGGGGCCAACGTCCTGACTTTC; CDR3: CASNPDRGTGANVLTF
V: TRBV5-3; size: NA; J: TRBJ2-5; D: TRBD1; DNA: TGTGCCAGAAGCCCGGAATCCCGGGACAGGGGCACTTTGGAGACCCAGTACTTC; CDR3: CARSPESRDRGTLETQYF
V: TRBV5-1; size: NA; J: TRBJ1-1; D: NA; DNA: TGCGCCAGCAGCCCGAGGGGGGGCCGGGGCACTGAAGCTTTCTTT; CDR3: CASSPRGGRGTEAFF